This T cell receptor (beta chain) was observed in a study of blood T cells in healthy people across ages. Looking at the study overall: Through template switching, about one barcoded beta molecule was captured per two T cells, as measured in model experiments.

Notes on the study in general: Donor CMV infection status was unknown, possibly confounding age-related changes in expanded clonotypes. There was a strong correlation between TCR beta diversity and naive T cell percentage.

The CDR3 totals 15 residues. CDR1 and CDR2 (germline): SGDLS, YYNGEE. PCR was performed a second time for about 7 to 12 cycles using a sample-barcoded 5' primer and a J-beta primer mix. Every cDNA was tagged by a template-switch adaptor with 12 random nucleotides. MiXCR was run by TCRdb on the 5' RACE reads, yielding one entry per CDR3 protein. In the table there are 800,000 to 950,000 distinct CDR3 sequences, 45% to 50% of which are singletons. Comments on this clonotype: The antigen is unknown.

The TCR comes from a man aged 25-40 years in good health. The V call is TRBV9, the J call TRBJ2-4; D unresolved. The DNA end lines up better with TRBJ2-7; the J call may be wrong. The sample comprised blood. DNA for the CDR3: TGTGCCAGCAGCGTAGAAGTGCTTCCCAATTACGAGCAGTACTTC. Translating it yields CASSVEVLPNYEQYF.